Given below is one T cell receptor (beta chain) in context. The data were taken from a study of control samples from healthy donors and cancer patients. Germline V CDR1 and CDR2: LGHDT, YNNKEL (reference sequence). The CDR3 runs 16 residues. With 3 bases clipped from V and 7 bases from J, the junction kept 12 bases outside the gene matches. Sequencing used immunoSEQ multiplex PCR; TCRdb keeps in-frame clones, though not all of them. The data contain 390,000 or so clones, around 90% of them seen just once; the ten biggest clones take up over 5.5%. The chain couples TRBV3-1 (or the pseudogene TRBV3-2) to TRBJ2-5; 9 bases map to TRBD2. The sample was PBMCs. This sequence was found in a man aged 35-49 years with head and neck cancer. CDR3 sequence (DNA): TGTGCCAGCAGCCATCCATTAGCGGGGGCCGATTTGACCCAGTACTTC. It codes for CASSHPLAGADLTQYF.